This paragraph reports one T cell receptor (beta chain). Its target is not known. In terms of origin and age, donors were healthy Caucasian individuals from Russia aged roughly 6 to 95. These data are taken from a study of blood T cells in healthy people across ages. Study-wide results and limits: Any changes in expanded clonotypes were possibly confounded, as donor CMV status remained unknown.

The CDR3 runs 15 residues. Germline CDR1 DFQATT, CDR2 SNEGSKA (reference sequence). The second PCR ran about 6 to 12 cycles with a sample-barcoded 5' primer and J-beta primers. TCRdb redid the calling of the 5' RACE reads with MiXCR, one entry per CDR3 protein. The sample carries 660,000 or so distinct CDR3 sequences, roughly three fifths recorded once. The V call is TRBV20-1, the J call TRBJ2-7; 10 bases fit TRBD2. The end of the DNA fits TRBJ2-4 better, so the J call may be wrong. Source material: blood. This sequence was found in a man aged 55 to 70 in good health. CDR3 residues: CSASRVAGGINIQYF. The CDR3 DNA follows: TGCAGTGCTAGTAGGGTAGCGGGGGGAATAAACATTCAGTACTTC.